The rows below give T cell receptor beta chains drawn from one sample of a study of blood T cell repertoires in COVID-19. Sequencing was performed with immunoSEQ multiplex PCR; in TCRdb, only in-frame clones are kept and a portion is missing. The sample yields about 350,000 clones, 75% to 90% seen once. Sequences were obtained from peripheral blood. All receptors derive from an older woman with COVID-19, enrolled during active disease. The CDR3 runs from the conserved cysteine through the conserved F or W. The D gene is left open where the match is weak. Size tells how often a clone was seen (once, few, many) or the class of an expanded clone, and some rows leave it out.

j_call d_call v_call clone_size cdr3_nt cdr3_aa
TRBJ1-4 TRBD1 TRBV12-5 . TGTGCTAGTGGTCCACTGCAGGGGGAGTCTGGAAAACTGTTTTTT CASGPLQGESGKLFF
TRBJ2-5 . TRBV4-1 once TGCGCCAGCAGCCAACACGACCGACAGGTAGAGACCCAGTACTTC CASSQHDRQVETQYF
TRBJ2-3 . TRBV5-1 . TGCGCCAGCAGCCGCAGAGCGGGCTCTAGCACAGATACGCAGTATTTT CASSRRAGSSTDTQYF
TRBJ1-1 TRBD1 TRBV11-1 . TGTGCCAGCAGCTTAGGCAGGGGGAGCACTGAAGCTTTCTTT CASSLGRGSTEAFF
TRBJ1-1 . TRBV5-1 once TGCGCCAGCAGCGTGGCCCTAAGGAACACTGAAGCTTTCTTT CASSVALRNTEAFF
TRBJ2-1 TRBD2 TRBV7-3 . TGTGCCAGCAGCCCCCATGGGACTACTCCGGAGAATGAGCAGTTCTTC CASSPHGTTPENEQFF
TRBJ2-6 TRBD1 TRBV27 . TGTGCCAGCAGTTCGGGACAGGGGGCTTCTGGGGCCAACGTCCTGACTTTC CASSSGQGASGANVLTF
TRBJ2-7 TRBD1 TRBV5-1 once TGCGCCAGCAGCCGGACAGGTGAACTCGAGCAGTACTTC CASSRTGELEQYF
TRBJ2-5 TRBD1 TRBV2 . TGTGCCAGCAGTGGGCCCGGACAGGGTTTTGGGGAGACCCAGTACTTC CASSGPGQGFGETQYF
TRBJ2-3 TRBD2 TRBV27 . TGTGCCAGCCGAGGACTAGCGGGGGGGGATACGCAGTATTTT CASRGLAGGDTQYF
TRBJ2-2 TRBD2 TRBV6-2/TRBV6-3 . TGTGCCAGCAGTTACTCGAATTGGGGGGGCACCGGGGAGCTGTTTTTT CASSYSNWGGTGELFF
TRBJ1-5 . TRBV7-9 . TGTGCCAGCAGTGGGGAGGGTAGGAATCAGCCCCAGCATTTT CASSGEGRNQPQHF
TRBJ2-1 . TRBV5-1 . TGCGCCAGCAGCTTCTTAGAAGTCCTGGGGGGTAGTGAGCAGTTCTTC CASSFLEVLGGSEQFF
TRBJ2-1 . TRBV2 . TGTGCCAGCTTCCCGAGGGGACCGGGGGGCATCTACAATGAGCAGTTCTTC CASFPRGPGGIYNEQFF
TRBJ2-7 TRBD1 TRBV29-1 once TGCAGCGCAAAAATCGGACAGGCCTACGAGCAGTACTTC CSAKIGQAYEQYF
TRBJ2-1 . TRBV5-1 . TGCGCCAGCAGCTTTGTCGGGGGAAGGGATGAGCAGTTCTTC CASSFVGGRDEQFF
TRBJ2-7 TRBD2 TRBV14 once TGTGCCAGCAGCCCTCTCCGGGGCGGGGGGCCGTCCTACGAGCAGTACTTC CASSPLRGGGPSYEQYF
TRBJ2-2 . TRBV5-6 . TGTGCCAGCAGTCTAATGCTCAGGGGTGAGACCGGGGAGCTGTTTTTT CASSLMLRGETGELFF
TRBJ2-1 . TRBV6-2/TRBV6-3 . TGTGCCAGCACCCCCGATTCAGGGGAGCAGTTCTTC CASTPDSGEQFF
TRBJ2-5 TRBD2 TRBV5-1 . TGCGCCAGCAGCTTGGCGGGGGGGCAAGAGACCCAGTACTTC CASSLAGGQETQYF